This T cell receptor (beta chain) was recovered during a study of cytomegalovirus exposure and HLA in healthy donors. Study-wide findings and caveats: Many donors shared some public TCRs, even though most TCR sequences were rare.

13 Jbeta primers and 60 Vbeta primers were used for the PCR. Data came from immunoSEQ multiplex PCR; TCRdb stores just in-frame clones and leaves some out. The profile covers 120,000 or so clones, with about 83% appearing a single time and about 3.5% taken by the ten largest. As regards this clone: Its antigen is unidentified.

This sequence originates from a woman between 40 and 55 years old in good health and CMV-seropositive. The source material was PBMCs.

CDR3 coding DNA: TGTGCCAGCAGTCTAACAGGGAGGGATGGAGAAAAACTGTTTTTT. Translated: CASSLTGRDGEKLFF. V usage is TRBV7-2 and J usage is TRBJ1-4; TRBD1 is a possible D gene (6 bases). The V end was cut by 6 bases, the J end by 8 bases, with 19 bases between. CDR1 SGHTA and CDR2 FQGNSA come from the germline V gene. The CDR3 extends over 15 amino acids.